These 21 T cell receptor beta chains originate from one sample sequenced in a study of regulatory T cells in long-lasting Graves disease. Construction of the TCR beta libraries employed iRepertoire HTBI primers in conjunction with Arm-PCR of CDR3 regions. TCRdb processed the multiplex PCR reads anew with MiXCR; each CDR3 protein has one entry. This table holds roughly 610,000 distinct CDR3 sequences, 15% to 20% found once. The time point is: newly diagnosed GD, antithyroid drugs for less than 3 months. The TCR library was made from RNA that had been extracted from PBMCs in TRIzol. The data were also submitted as part of a second study, on T cells in Graves' hyperthyroidism and ophthalmopathy.

The source material was peripheral blood mononuclear cells (PBMCs), sampled at new diagnosis, from a patient treated with antithyroid drugs. Receptor source: a man aged 18 to 30 with Graves disease.

V is TRBV28 and J is TRBJ2-2, with 8 bases matching TRBD1. The V gene end was trimmed by 9 bases and the J gene end by 1 base; junction bases not matched to a gene: 7. Germline V gives CDR1 MDHEN, CDR2 SYDVKM. There are 15 residues in the CDR3. CDR3 residues: CASLDRGRNTGELFF. In DNA form, the CDR3 reads TGTGCCAGTTTAGACAGGGGTCGGAACACCGGGGAGCTGTTTTTT.

This clonotype occurred a few times. V is TRBV4-1 and J is TRBJ2-1, with 10 bases fitting TRBD2. Trimming took 6 bases from V and 7 from J; bases not matched to a gene: 6. There are 14 residues in the CDR3. In germline, CDR1 is MGHRA, CDR2 YSYEKL. CDR3 residues: CASRASGSGNEQFF. DNA for the CDR3: TGCGCCAGCAGAGCTAGCGGGAGTGGGAATGAGCAGTTCTTC.

This clonotype was seen a few times. The CDR3 carries no conserved terminal phenylalanine or tryptophan, so it likely arises from a read error. The rearrangement uses TRBV12-3 or TRBV12-4 and TRBJ2-2; a possible D gene is TRBD1 (5 bases). The ends were cut back, 5 bases at V and 5 bases at J, with 6 bases in the middle. The CDR3 covers 12 residues. CDR3 bases: TGTGCCAGCAGTAGGGGTACCGGGGAGCTGTTTCTT. Translation gives CASSRGTGELFL.

The CDR3 DNA reads as TGTGCCAGCAGTTTACTAGACAGGGCCTCCCTTAATGAGCAGTTCTTC. This encodes CASSLLDRASLNEQFF. The chain uses TRBV27 and TRBJ2-1; 7 positions match TRBD1. Germline-derived CDR1 and CDR2 are MNHEY and SMNVEV (reference sequence). V lost 2 bases to trimming and J lost 7 bases; unmatched junction nucleotides: 11. This CDR3 comprises 16 residues.

This clonotype was counted ten times or more. The rearrangement joins TRBV12-3 or TRBV12-4 to TRBJ2-3; D is possibly TRBD1 or TRBD2 (5 bases each). The V end was cut by 2 bases, the J end by 5 bases, with 8 bases between. This CDR3 comprises 13 residues. For the CDR3, the DNA is TGTGCCAGCAGTTTATGGGGGAAAGATACGCAGTATTTT. Its protein product is CASSLWGKDTQYF.

There are many counts of this clonotype. The J gene is TRBJ1-3, the V gene TRBV6-1, with 8 bases aligning to TRBD1. The CDR3 totals 14 residues. Germline lookup yields CDR1 MNHNS and CDR2 SASEGT. V was pared by 6 bases and J by 8 bases, with 9 bases of the junction left unmatched. The CDR3 coding sequence is TGTGCCAGCAGCCCCGACAGGGGTGGGCACACCATATATTTT. As protein: CASSPDRGGHTIYF.

This clonotype was seen a few times. This chain connects TRBV7-2 to TRBJ1-2; 7 bases line up with TRBD1. The CDR3 consists of 14 residues. Germline CDR1 reads SGHTA; CDR2 reads FQGNSA. J lost 3 bases, V lost 5 bases, and 6 bases had no gene match. In DNA form, the CDR3 reads TGTGCCAGCAGCCCGATCAGGGGGGACTATGGCTACACCTTC. Its translation: CASSPIRGDYGYTF. Supplemented by reference TRBV7-2 and TRBJ1-2, the full variable domain reads GAGVSQSPSNKVTEKGKDVELRCDPISGHTALYWYRQSLGQGLEFLIYFQGNSAPDKSGLPSDRFSAERTGGSVSTLTIQRTQQEDSAVYLCASSPIRGDYGYTFGSGTRLTVV.

This clonotype has a handful of counts. A much larger clone differs from this one at a single base, so this may be a read error. The genes are TRBV28 and TRBJ2-5, with 8 bases lining up with TRBD1. Germline trimming cut 7 bases from V and 11 bases from J; bases unmatched to any gene: 18. CDR1 and CDR2 (germline): MDHEN, SYDVKM. The CDR3 consists of 15 residues. This CDR3 reads CASNLAGGLVDEQYF. In DNA, the CDR3 is TGTGCCAGCAATCTAGCAGGGGGCCTCGTCGATGAGCAGTACTTC.

This clonotype was detected ten times or more. A read error may produce the germline difference seen at one junction end. The chain combines TRBV5-1 with TRBJ1-5; D is possibly TRBD1 (6 bases). The CDR3 spans 14 residues. Germline V gene lookup returns CDR1 SGHRS and CDR2 YFSETQ. CDR3 in DNA: TGTGCCAGCAGCCTGGGACAACCCAATCAGCCCCAGCATTTT. This gives the protein CASSLGQPNQPQHF.

Comments on this clonotype: A much larger clone lies a single base off, so this may be a read error. V usage is TRBV3-1 and J usage is TRBJ1-5, with TRBD1 as a possible D gene (5 bases). This CDR3 has 13 amino acids. From germline, CDR1 is LGHDT and CDR2 YNNKEL (reference sequence). With 1 base removed from V and 6 bases from J, the gap between germline ends came to 7 bases. CDR3 sequence reads: CASSQAGGQPQHF. CDR3 coding DNA: TGTGCCAGCAGCCAAGCGGGGGGTCAGCCCCAGCATTTT.

This clonotype was observed a handful of times. The chain's CDR3 is CSVDGLAGGANTGELFF. The CDR3 DNA reads TGCAGCGTTGATGGCCTAGCGGGAGGCGCGAACACCGGGGAGCTGTTTTTT. The chain carries TRBV29-1 and TRBJ2-2; 11 bases match TRBD2. CDR3 length: 17 residues. Germline V CDR1 and CDR2: SQVTM, ANQGSEA. J was trimmed by 0 bases and V by 3 bases; bases with no gene match: 6.

The CDR3 nucleotides read TGCGCCAGCAGCCAACCAAGGAGTGCAGGGCCGGATTCACCCCTCCACTTT. Translation gives CASSQPRSAGPDSPLHF. The rearrangement joins TRBV4-1 to TRBJ1-6; maybe TRBD1 (5 bases). Germline CDR1 and CDR2: MGHRA and YSYEKL. The germline V and J ends were trimmed by 2 bases and 8 bases, with 19 bases remaining between them. The CDR3 loop spans 17 amino acids.

In this sample, this clonotype turned up a few times. A junction boundary mismatches the germline segment, possibly from a read error. The chain employs TRBV27 and TRBJ1-5, with D uncertain. The CDR3 has 17 amino acids. Germline assignment: CDR1 MNHEY and CDR2 SMNVEV (reference sequence). The CDR3 loop reads CASSLSIPNGRNQPQHF. The CDR3 nucleotides are TGTGCCAGCAGCTTATCGATCCCGAATGGCCGAAATCAGCCCCAGCATTTT.

This clonotype was counted at least ten times. The V gene is TRBV11-2, the J gene TRBJ2-3; D gene unclear. V shed 0 bases and J shed 4 bases, with 2 bases lying between them. Germline CDR1 is SGHAT and CDR2 is FQNNGV. The CDR3 extends over 12 amino acids. In DNA form, the CDR3 reads TGTGCCAGCAGCTTAGAAGCAGATACGCAGTATTTT. It codes for CASSLEADTQYF.

The sample holds many counts of this clonotype. Mismatch with germline at one junction end may stem from a read error. CDR3 sequence reads: CASSNLGTGNTEASF. The CDR3 DNA reads TGTGCCAGCAGTAACCTCGGGACGGGGAACACTGAAGCTTCCTTT. The genes are TRBV27 and TRBJ1-1; perhaps TRBD1 as D (5 bases). The CDR3 contains 15 residues. Germline-derived CDR1 and CDR2 are MNHEY and SMNVEV (reference sequence).

The chain combines TRBV7-9 with TRBJ2-3, with TRBD1 matching 7 bases. Germline CDR1 SEHNR, CDR2 FQNEAQ (reference sequence). The CDR3 is 15 residues long. V trimming: 3 bases; J trimming: 1 base; junction bases outside the gene matches: 4. The CDR3 DNA reads as TGTGCCAGCAGCTTCGACAGGGCCGGCACAGATACGCAGTATTTT. Translation: CASSFDRAGTDTQYF.

This clonotype was found many times. V is TRBV28 and J is TRBJ2-1; 9 nucleotides align to TRBD1. This CDR3 contains 16 residues. V dropped 2 bases and J dropped 4; count of bases not matched to a gene: 6. The V gene's germline CDR1 is MDHEN and CDR2 SYDVKM. The CDR3 loop is CASSLNPGQGYNEQFF. DNA for the CDR3: TGTGCCAGCAGTTTAAACCCCGGACAGGGGTACAATGAGCAGTTCTTC.

At least ten counts were recorded for this clonotype. Written as DNA, the CDR3 is TGTGCCAGCAGTTACACCGGACAGTCAGGCTATGGCTACACCTTC. Translation gives CASSYTGQSGYGYTF. The chain joins TRBV6-5 to TRBJ1-2; tentative D call: TRBD1 (6 bases). Germline CDR1 and CDR2: MNHEY and SVGAGI. The CDR3 has 15 amino acids. Trimming shortened V by 2 bases and J by 4 bases, and 14 bases separated the two germline ends.

This clonotype was counted between two and nine times. The rearrangement uses TRBV18 and TRBJ2-1; D gene uncertain. Per the germline V gene, CDR1 is KGHSH and CDR2 is LQKENI. The ends were cut back, 3 bases at V and 0 bases at J, with 9 bases in the middle. The CDR3 runs to 15 residues. The CDR3, as DNA: TGTGCCAGCTCACCTCCTACACCCTCCTACAATGAGCAGTTCTTC. It encodes CASSPPTPSYNEQFF.

The rearrangement links TRBV29-1 to TRBJ2-7; 11 bases fit TRBD2. Germline loops: CDR1 SQVTM, CDR2 ANQGSEA. The J segment lost 1 base and the V segment lost 6 bases, leaving 5 bases of the junction unmatched. The CDR3 contains 14 residues. CDR3 amino acids: CSVVTSGRSYEQYF. In DNA, the CDR3 is TGCAGCGTAGTAACTAGCGGGAGATCCTACGAGCAGTACTTC.

This chain links TRBV7-2 with TRBJ1-3; 8 bases map to TRBD1. V was clipped by 3 bases and J by 1 base; unmatched bases: 8. CDR3 length equals 17 residues. CDR1 and CDR2 from the germline V gene are SGHTA and FQGNSA. CDR3 sequence reads: CASSFVPRQGSGNTIYF. The CDR3 DNA is TGTGCCAGCAGCTTTGTCCCTAGACAGGGGTCTGGAAACACCATATATTTT.